This T cell receptor beta chain derives from a study of T cells in Graves' hyperthyroidism and ophthalmopathy (dated by TCRdb to about 2019). With regard to the full study: Peripheral blood samples were taken at initial diagnosis, before any treatment was given. Prospective prediction of ophthalmopathy was tested in an independent validation cohort consisting of roughly 20 hyperthyroidism patients and 15 or so patients who later progressed to ophthalmopathy. A discovery cohort of 95 to 100 patients, roughly 40 with Graves' ophthalmopathy and 57 with stable Graves' hyperthyroidism, was used to find distinguishing TCR V-J signatures. The roughly 94 discovery patients were randomly divided into training and test sets at a 7:3 ratio. After blood sampling, hyperthyroidism patients were treated with methimazole at a starting dose of 30 mg daily, and ophthalmopathy patients were treated with high-dose intravenous methylprednisolone. In addition, the study compared T-cell repertoires in thyroid tissue and in blood from several Graves' hyperthyroidism patients. The paper describes TCR Vbeta CDR3 sequencing of around 140 peripheral blood samples, made up of some 40 ophthalmopathy patients, around 78 hyperthyroidism patients and approximately 17 progressor patients.

The research as a whole found: In cross-validation, a model built on a 13 V-J signature told ophthalmopathy apart from stable hyperthyroidism with just under 90% sensitivity and about 81% specificity, and in testing the same model reached 80%/75%. Blood samples also contained most of the expanded thyroid clonotypes (frequency above 0.001), which suggests that blood repertoires may reflect thyroid immune responses. In validation, progression to ophthalmopathy was predicted by the model with nearly 71% sensitivity and 72.22% specificity, a median of approximately 6.5 months before onset. No statistical method was used to set the sample size in advance, and investigators knew the group allocation.

The TCR beta CDR3 regions were amplified from the RNA transcripts. The first round of RT-PCR for the TCR CDR3 was performed with the HTBI primer set and the Qiagen OneStep RT-PCR kit. Libraries were constructed in a second round of multiplex PCR, after which size selection and purification were carried out. Paired-end sequencing of the libraries was performed with 100 bp reads on an Illumina HiSeq2000. From the authors' description of their analysis: SOAPnuke was used to process the raw data, removing reads that contained adapters or uncalled bases, had a mean Phred below 15, or lacked an exact match to the constant primer or identifier. High-quality paired reads were merged using COPE v1.2.5, and each unique nucleotide sequence was defined as a clonotype. MiTCR v1.1 was used to align clonotypes to the IMGT TRBV, TRBD and TRBJ reference segments. Only V-J combinations with frequency above 0.0001, covering about 99% of repertoires, were analysed. The TCS score was defined as the ratio of F50 (clonal expansion) to E x V (chaos), calculated using BLOSUM62-based TCRdist between CDR3 peptides within each V-J. Welch's t-statistics and random forest reduced roughly 540 V-J features to some 14, which were used in a naive Bayes classifier (R e1071). TCRdb passed the public sequencing reads through fastp at Q25 and MiXCR, retaining productive beta sequences. One record per CDR3 amino acid sequence lists the most common genes and DNA. The V and J calls reflect TCRdb's pipeline rather than the authors' work. Present in this sample are 250,000 to 300,000 distinct CDR3 sequences, 13% of which were seen just once. Together, the top ten hold almost 8% of the sample.

Hyperthyroidism patients were newly diagnosed, had a disease duration of under 2 months, and were aged 18 to 65 years. Patients with uncontrolled infections, other autoimmune diseases, pregnancy or lactation were excluded. Diagnoses were based on clinical symptoms, serum thyroxine and TRAb, thyroid ultrasound and orbital computed tomography. Blood from progressor patients was collected at the time of first diagnosis with hyperthyroidism, before any ophthalmopathy symptoms had appeared. PBMCs were isolated from approximately 10 ml of fresh peripheral blood by Ficoll-Paque density gradient centrifugation. Progressor patients were initially diagnosed with Graves' hyperthyroidism and developed ophthalmopathy during follow-up. Total RNA was extracted using Trizol reagent, and RNA quality was assessed on an Agilent 2100 Bioanalyzer. Ten or more counts support this clonotype. The antigen it binds to is not known. No base qualities exist here, and no much larger clone lies one base off it.

Including the terminal cysteine and phenylalanine, the CDR3 comprises 15 residues. This entry keeps only the CDR3 DNA: 45 bases, framed from base 1. In the germline V gene (reference sequence), CDR1 corresponds to SEHNR and CDR2 to FQNEAQ. V has 8 bases trimmed and J has 8 bases trimmed; junction bases matching no gene number 14. This TCR was recovered from a woman between 25 and 40 years old with Graves' hyperthyroidism that later progressed to Graves' ophthalmopathy. The V gene is TRBV7-9 and the J gene is TRBJ2-1; 8 bases in between match TRBD2. The sample comprised blood. The DNA sequence reads TGTGCCAGCGCCCGGACGGGAGGGTACATCGATGAGCAGTTCTTC. This yields the protein CASARTGGYIDEQFF.